This is a list of T cell receptor beta chains from one sample in a study of cytomegalovirus exposure and HLA in healthy donors. The assay was immunoSEQ multiplex PCR, and TCRdb's table has in-frame clones only and misses some. The sample has under 150,000 clones, roughly 88% seen once; the top ten hold almost 8%. Material: PBMCs. Receptors originate from a woman between 18 and 29 years old in good health and CMV-seropositive. Each CDR3 is given without its conserved first and last residue.

J gene	V gene	CDR3 protein
TRBJ2-1	TRBV5-5	ASSLGWEGRYEQF
TRBJ1-4	TRBV28	ASSFAGVIEKLF
TRBJ2-5	TRBV5-4	ASSPPGGAPLKETQY
TRBJ2-7	TRBV10-3	AIRPGQGYEQY
TRBJ1-6	TRBV5-6	ASSWGQGDSPLH
TRBJ1-5	TRBV27	ASGRRNQPQH
TRBJ1-3	TRBV7-3	ASSLNGNTIY
TRBJ2-2	TRBV5-4	ASRAGQGVNTGELF
TRBJ1-2	TRBV9	ASSVAGGNYGYT
TRBJ1-1	TRBV5-4	ASSLDTGWNTEAF
TRBJ1-1	TRBV18	ASSLRDLEAF
TRBJ1-1	TRBV28	ASPPRGRHTEAF
TRBJ1-3	TRBV28	ASIPPPPLGQGNTIY
TRBJ1-2	TRBV7-2	ASSIDTNYGYT
TRBJ1-1	TRBV30	AWSVFGANTEAF
TRBJ2-5	TRBV10-2	ASSPAGEPWETQY
TRBJ2-5	TRBV29-1	SVPQRVGLETQY
TRBJ1-5	TRBV28	ASSFWTAGQPQH
TRBJ2-7	TRBV5-4	ASSLYSGSTYEQY
TRBJ2-7	TRBV5-1	ASSLGTGGVTYEQY
TRBJ2-1	TRBV27	ASGQIPPGLAGSYEQF
TRBJ2-4	TRBV4-1	ASSQERTGTKNIQY
TRBJ2-3	TRBV7-2	ASSRQGTGTDTQY
TRBJ2-1	TRBV27	ASSLSGVYRREGELEQF
TRBJ2-7	TRBV5-4	ASKAPGTYEQY
TRBJ2-1	TRBV29-1	SAPTLAGGLLYNEQF
TRBJ2-2	TRBV19	ASSTTSGGPTGELF
TRBJ1-2	TRBV25-1	ASEVPEGRNYGYT
TRBJ2-3	TRBV4-2	ASSQSAGAGVDTQY
TRBJ2-7	TRBV20-1	SATNFPEQY
TRBJ2-1	TRBV30	AWARLAGVNEQF
TRBJ2-5	TRBV14	ASSQRITGGAETQY
TRBJ1-2	TRBV30	AWSVSAPGDGYT
TRBJ2-3	TRBV9	ASSVATGSYTDTQY
TRBJ1-2	TRBV6-1	ASREGGYYGYT